What follows are 16 T cell receptor beta chains derived from one specimen sequenced in a study of blood T cell repertoires in COVID-19. Only in-frame clones appear in the TCRdb table, and some are missing; sequencing was by immunoSEQ multiplex PCR. The sample holds 15,000 or so clones; around 85% are singletons and the top ten take approximately 15%. The specimen was peripheral blood. The source is a human donor in a cohort sampled during active COVID-19.

The chain carries TRBV10-2 and TRBJ2-7; 10 bases are a match to TRBD2. V lost 0 bases to trimming and J lost 0 bases; unmatched junction nucleotides: 11. This CDR3 contains 19 residues. Germline V lookup: CDR1 WSHSY, CDR2 SAAADI. The CDR3 DNA is TGCGCCAGCAGTGAGTCGAGGCGTATCGGGACTAGCGACTCCTACGAGCAGTACTTC. It is translated as CASSESRRIGTSDSYEQYF.

V gene TRBV19 combines with J gene TRBJ1-5, with D perhaps TRBD1 (5 bases). V lost 2 bases and J lost 7, with 9 bases in between. The CDR3 loop spans 13 amino acids. The germline CDR1 and CDR2 sequences are LNHDA and SQIVND (reference sequence). The CDR3 sequence is CASSIREGQPQHF. The DNA of the CDR3 is TGTGCCAGTAGTATAAGGGAGGGGCAGCCCCAGCATTTT.

This clone has a single count. CDR3 sequence reads: CASSLTGGAGNTIYF. Written as DNA, the CDR3 is TGTGCCAGCAGCCTGACAGGGGGCGCCGGAAACACCATATATTTT. The chain recombines TRBV3-1 (or the pseudogene TRBV3-2) with TRBJ1-3; 10 bases line up with TRBD1. Germline CDR1 and CDR2: LGHDT and YNNKEL (reference sequence). This CDR3 comprises 15 residues. Trimming cost V 4 bases and J 4 bases; bases outside gene matches: 4.

The chain carries TRBV5-6 and TRBJ2-2, with 7 bases matching TRBD1. Unmatched junction bases numbered 10, after V lost 4 bases and J lost 4 bases. Germline values: CDR1 SGHDT, CDR2 YYEEEE. The CDR3 covers 16 residues. The CDR3 nucleotides read TGTGCCAGCAGCCTGTGGACAGGTTCGAGCACCGGGGAGCTGTTTTTT. Translating it yields CASSLWTGSSTGELFF.

The chain couples TRBV7-3 to TRBJ1-6; possibly TRBD1 for D (5 bases). V was cut by 5 bases and J by 7 bases, with 9 bases left in between. Germline assignment: CDR1 SGHTA and CDR2 FQGTGA. The CDR3 sequence is 13 residues long. CDR3 in DNA: TGTGCCAGCAGCCCGGGGGGGAATTCACCCCTCCACTTT. It encodes CASSPGGNSPLHF.

This clone has a single count. The V call is TRBV7-9, the J call TRBJ2-1, with D perhaps matching TRBD2 (7 bases). From germline, CDR1 is SEHNR and CDR2 FQNEAQ (reference sequence). V lost 0 bases, J lost 5 bases, and 11 bases lay in between. The CDR3 is 15 residues long. The CDR3, as DNA: TGTGCCAGCAGCTTAGCGCGGGGGCGGAACAATGAGCAGTTCTTC. As protein: CASSLARGRNNEQFF.

V gene TRBV4-3 combines with J gene TRBJ1-4; possible D gene TRBD1, 5 bases. Germline V gives CDR1 LGHNA, CDR2 YSLEER. The CDR3 runs 14 residues. V lost 4 bases to trimming and J lost 7 bases, with 13 bases between them. DNA of the CDR3: TGCGCCAGCAGCCCATCCCCGGGGGGTGAAAAACTGTTTTTT. This codes for CASSPSPGGEKLFF.

This clone was picked up a small number of times. This chain joins TRBV7-9 and TRBJ2-7, with D perhaps TRBD1 (5 bases). The CDR3 totals 15 residues. V was shortened by 2 bases and J by 6 bases, with 17 bases between the two germline ends. CDR1 is SEHNR and CDR2 is FQNEAQ in the germline V gene (reference sequence). For the CDR3, the DNA is TGTGCCAGCAGCTTATTGGGCCCCAGGGAAGGCGAGCAGTACTTC. Its protein product is CASSLLGPREGEQYF.

This clone has only one observation. J is TRBJ2-1 and V is TRBV27, with TRBD1 matching over 9 bases. Germline CDR1 MNHEY, CDR2 SMNVEV (reference sequence). Losses at the gene ends were 2 bases for V and 5 bases for J; bases not matched to a gene: 7. This CDR3 is 16 amino acids long. The DNA of the CDR3 is TGTGCCAGCAGTTTAACGCCCGGGACAGGGAACAATGAGCAGTTCTTC. It specifies CASSLTPGTGNNEQFF.

V and J are TRBV9 and TRBJ2-2; D remains ambiguous. Trimming took off 2 bases at V and 0 bases at J, with 5 bases between the two ends. The CDR3 has 14 amino acids. Germline CDR1 is SGDLS and CDR2 is YYNGEE. The CDR3 nucleotides are TGTGCCAGCAGCGTCGACTCGAACACCGGGGAGCTGTTTTTT. This sequence encodes CASSVDSNTGELFF.

This clone was detected only once. The DNA for the CDR3 is TGTGCCAGCAGTTACTTCGGGGAAGGAGAAAAACTGTTTTTT. It is translated as CASSYFGEGEKLFF. The chain carries TRBV6-2 or TRBV6-3 and TRBJ1-4; unclear D gene. The V gene lost 1 base and the J gene lost 8 bases, with 11 bases spanning the gap. Germline V gives CDR1 MNHEY, CDR2 SVGEGT. The CDR3 has 14 amino acids.

The chain carries TRBV29-1 and TRBJ2-3; the match to TRBD2 covers 12 bases. The CDR3 covers 14 residues. V shed 7 bases, J shed 7 bases, and the junction held 9 bases outside the gene matches. The V gene's germline CDR1 is SQVTM and CDR2 ANQGSEA. The CDR3 sequence: CSGRLAGVGNTQYF. As DNA, the CDR3 is TGCAGCGGCAGACTAGCGGGGGTCGGGAATACGCAGTATTTT.

This clone was detected only once. The rearrangement uses TRBV4-2 and TRBJ1-4, with D possibly being TRBD1 (6 bases). Trimming pared 4 bases from V and 12 bases from J, leaving 18 bases between. The CDR3 is 14 residues long. Germline assignment: CDR1 LGHNA and CDR2 YNFKEQ. CDR3 sequence (DNA): TGTGCCAGCAGCCTAAACAGGATCAGGGGTGAACTGTTTTTT. It codes for CASSLNRIRGELFF.

The rearrangement uses TRBV7-2 and TRBJ1-6; 11 nucleotides align to TRBD1. CDR1 is SGHTA and CDR2 is FQGNSA in the germline V gene. The CDR3 is 15 amino acids. V gave up 2 bases and J gave up 8 bases; unmatched junction bases: 2. CDR3 bases: TGTGCCAGCAGCTTATGGGGACAGGGGGATTCACCCCTCCACTTT. It yields the protein CASSLWGQGDSPLHF.

The chain recombines TRBV27 with TRBJ1-2; the match to TRBD1 covers 7 bases. The CDR3 spans 14 residues. The V and J ends lost 6 bases and 3 bases, in that order; junction bases with no gene match: 7. The V gene's germline CDR1 is MNHEY and CDR2 SMNVEV (reference sequence). CDR3 DNA: TGTGCCAGCAGCAACCCCGGGACAGACTATGGCTACACCTTC. It codes for CASSNPGTDYGYTF.

The chain uses TRBV6-6 and TRBJ2-2; TRBD2 agrees at 9 bases. J was trimmed by 5 bases and V by 7 bases; bases with no gene match: 5. Germline V lookup: CDR1 MNHNY, CDR2 SVGAGI (reference sequence). This CDR3 comprises 14 residues. This CDR3 reads CASNWRGGTGELFF. Here the CDR3 DNA reads TGTGCCAGCAATTGGCGGGGGGGGACCGGGGAGCTGTTTTTT.